This TCR beta chain was recorded in a study of T cell repertoires in cytomegalovirus infection. Study overall: CMV infection plus the matching HLA type was flagged by public TCR beta signatures.

TCRdb analysed the reads with MiXCR anew, one entry per CDR3 protein. This table holds about 320,000 distinct CDR3 sequences, roughly 9.5% found once. Overall study findings and caveats: CMV-specific HLA-C-restricted TCR beta clonotypes dominated the ex vivo response. Using cumulative public TCR beta family frequency, the authors identified those who carried CMV together with the relevant HLA.

This clonotype appeared many times. Its antigen is unidentified. The CDR3 is 14 amino acids. V dropped 6 bases and J dropped 0 bases, with 11 bases sitting between them. Sequencing input: PBMCs. The clonotype comes from a human donor in good health (CMV status not recorded). Some clones in this sample may be carry-over from other donors' samples. The gene calls are TRBV12-3 or TRBV12-4 and TRBJ1-1; D call uncertain. As DNA, the CDR3 is TGTGCCAGCAGAATAAGGAGACTGAACACTGAAGCTTTCTTT. It encodes CASRIRRLNTEAFF.